This TCR beta chain comes out of a study of chronic HIV infection and antiretroviral therapy (dated by TCRdb to the mid-2010s). For CDR1 and CDR2, the germline V gene lists SGHRS and YFSETQ. There are 13 amino acids in the CDR3, from cysteine to phenylalanine inclusive. The sequence is cut down to CDR3 DNA, 39 bases in frame from base 1. V is cut by 0 bases and J by 4 bases, and the space between the germline ends is 7 bases. The library was generated by 5' RACE. Instrument used: Illumina MiSeq. TCRdb passed the public sequencing reads through fastp at Q25 and MiXCR, retaining productive beta sequences. Under each unique CDR3 protein, matching rows form one entry showing the most common genes and DNA. Across this sample there are 40,000 to 50,000 distinct CDR3 sequences, with 19% seen only once. The top ten clones comprise over 2.5% of the sample. For this clonotype: Its antigen is still unknown. No base-level quality is on record; no much larger clone is a single base apart.

The clonotype originates from an adult who had HIV and had not received antiretroviral therapy, or was an uninfected healthy control (not recorded which). This chain is built from TRBV5-1 and TRBJ2-5; the D gene cannot be resolved reliably. The sample consisted of peripheral blood. In nucleotides, the sequence is TGCGCCAGCAGCTTGGGGCACGGAGAGACCCAGTACTTC. This yields the protein CASSLGHGETQYF.